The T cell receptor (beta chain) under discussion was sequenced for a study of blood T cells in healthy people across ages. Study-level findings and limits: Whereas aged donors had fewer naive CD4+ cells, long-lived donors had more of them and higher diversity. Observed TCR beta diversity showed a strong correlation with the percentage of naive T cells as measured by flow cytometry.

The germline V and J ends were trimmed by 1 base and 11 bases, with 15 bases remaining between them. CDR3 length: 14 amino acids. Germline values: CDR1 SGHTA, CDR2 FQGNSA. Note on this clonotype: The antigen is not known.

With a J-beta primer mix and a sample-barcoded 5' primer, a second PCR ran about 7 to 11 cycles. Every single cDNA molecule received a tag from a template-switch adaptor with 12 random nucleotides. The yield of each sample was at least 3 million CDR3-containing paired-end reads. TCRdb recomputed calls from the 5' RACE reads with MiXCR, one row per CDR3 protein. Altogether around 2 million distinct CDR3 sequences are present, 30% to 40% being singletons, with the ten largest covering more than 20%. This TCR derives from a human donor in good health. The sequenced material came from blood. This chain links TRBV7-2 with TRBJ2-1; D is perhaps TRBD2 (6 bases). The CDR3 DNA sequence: TGTGCCAGCAGCTTAGGTGGTCTGCGGGGTAAGCAGTTCTTC. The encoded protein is CASSLGGLRGKQFF.